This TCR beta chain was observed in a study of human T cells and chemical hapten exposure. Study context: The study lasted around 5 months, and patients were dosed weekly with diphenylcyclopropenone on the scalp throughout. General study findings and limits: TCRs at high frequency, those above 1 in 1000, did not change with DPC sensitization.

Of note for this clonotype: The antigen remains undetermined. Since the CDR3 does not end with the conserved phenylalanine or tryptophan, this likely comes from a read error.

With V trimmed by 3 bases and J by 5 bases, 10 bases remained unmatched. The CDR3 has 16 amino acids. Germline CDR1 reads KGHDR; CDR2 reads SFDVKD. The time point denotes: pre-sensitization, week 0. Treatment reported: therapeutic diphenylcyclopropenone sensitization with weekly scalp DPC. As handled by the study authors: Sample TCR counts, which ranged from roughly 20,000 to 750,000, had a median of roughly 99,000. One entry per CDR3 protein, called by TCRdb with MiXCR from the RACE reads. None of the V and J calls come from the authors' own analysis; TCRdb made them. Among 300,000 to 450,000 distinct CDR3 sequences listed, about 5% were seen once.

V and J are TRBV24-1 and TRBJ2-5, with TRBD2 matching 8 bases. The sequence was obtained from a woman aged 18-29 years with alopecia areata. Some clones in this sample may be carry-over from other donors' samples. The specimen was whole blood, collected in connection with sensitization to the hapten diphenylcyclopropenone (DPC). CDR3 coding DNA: TGTGCCACCAGTGATAACAGCGGGGGACCTACGGAGACCCAGTACTAC. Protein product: CATSDNSGGPTETQYY.